This section outlines one T cell receptor beta chain sequence together with its context. This entry is derived from a study of blood T cell repertoires in COVID-19. Study background: Sources were T cells, B-cell-depleted T cells, or PBMCs; the material itself was cDNA or gDNA.

Original handling: Reference gene primer amplification yielded estimated nucleated cell counts. Repertoires were generated with immunoSEQ multiplex PCR, while TCRdb's copy carries only in-frame clones and drops some. V, J and clone size derive from that table, while D and trimming were established from the DNA sequence. The sample shows 250,000 to 300,000 clones, approximately 86% of them seen only once. Sequenced: PBMCs or T cells enriched from blood (not recorded which). This clonotype originated in a woman in her thirties who had recovered from COVID-19.

CDR3 DNA: TGTGCCAGCAGTTACAGCTCTCCCCCCTACGAGCAGTACTTC. This codes for CASSYSSPPYEQYF. The J gene is TRBJ2-7, the V gene TRBV6-5; D uncertain. Looked up from germline, CDR1 is MNHEY and CDR2 is SVGAGI. The CDR3 consists of 14 residues. V was pared by 2 bases and J by 2 bases, with 10 bases between.